This T cell receptor (beta chain) originates from a study of T cell responses to AZD1222 COVID-19 vaccine. Study-wide findings and caveats: Regions 160-218 and 743-854 held dominance among vaccine-associated CD4 TCRs, which spanned spike.

Concerning this clone itself: Its antigen is unidentified.

Profiling relied on immunoSEQ multiplex PCR, and the TCRdb table lists in-frame clones only, not all of them. Of 170,000 or so clones detected, 87% appear once; the ten largest clones hold around 3%. V gave up 3 bases and J gave up 7 bases, with 6 bases separating them. Germline V lookup: CDR1 MDHEN, CDR2 SYDVKM. The CDR3 has 12 residues. The TCR sequence derives from an adult in good health. The V and J genes are TRBV28 and TRBJ2-2; D gene unclear. The material sequenced was peripheral blood, taken on day 0 of AZD1222 vaccination. CDR3 residues: CASSFSIGELFF. The DNA for the CDR3 is TGTGCCAGCAGTTTTTCCATCGGGGAGCTGTTTTTT.